These 24 T cell receptor beta chains came from one sample sequenced in a study of identical twins. TCRdb reprocessed the 5' RACE reads via MiXCR and lists one record per CDR3 protein. The profile shows 200,000 to 250,000 distinct CDR3 sequences, more than 9.5% of them singletons. This sample also appeared in a second study, on yellow fever vaccine responses in identical twins.

What was sequenced was memory (CD45RO+) T cells sorted from blood. All receptors derive from a woman aged 18 to 35 in good health.

This clonotype was observed a few times. The gene calls are TRBV6-2 or TRBV6-3 and TRBJ2-1; 7 nucleotides agree with TRBD2. From germline, CDR1 is MNHEY and CDR2 SVGEGT. J lost 6 bases, V lost 2 bases, and 7 bases had no gene match. The CDR3 length is 15 residues. The CDR3 DNA is TGTGCCAGCAGTTACCAGCGGGGAAGGGTCAATGAGCAGTTCTTC. Translated: CASSYQRGRVNEQFF.

This clonotype has just a few counts. The J gene is TRBJ1-1, the V gene TRBV7-6; TRBD1 matches 9 bases. The V gene end was trimmed by 6 bases and the J gene end by 5 bases; junction bases not matched to a gene: 7. CDR1 is SGHVS, CDR2 FNYEAQ, per germline. CDR3 length equals 14 residues. Here the CDR3 DNA reads TGTGCCAGCAGACGGACAGGGGCGAGTACTGAAGCTTTCTTT. Its translation: CASRRTGASTEAFF.

A few counts support this clonotype. The chain uses TRBV12-3 or TRBV12-4 and TRBJ2-3; maybe TRBD2 (6 bases). CDR3 length: 17 amino acids. V lost 4 bases and J lost 0, with 17 bases in between. The CDR3 loop reads CASSSLGGGVSTDTQYF. CDR3 in DNA: TGTGCCAGCAGTTCACTGGGAGGCGGGGTAAGCACAGATACGCAGTATTTT.

V usage is TRBV7-2 and J usage is TRBJ2-7, with 9 bases matching TRBD2. This CDR3 is 14 amino acids long. CDR1 SGHTA and CDR2 FQGNSA come from the germline V gene. Trimming removed 5 bases from V and 3 bases from J; junction bases left unmatched: 5. The CDR3: CASSTTTSGYEQYF. The CDR3 nucleotides read TGTGCCAGCAGCACGACGACTAGCGGCTACGAGCAGTACTTC. The whole variable domain, remainder taken from reference TRBV7-2 and TRBJ2-7, is GAGVSQSPSNKVTEKGKDVELRCDPISGHTALYWYRQSLGQGLEFLIYFQGNSAPDKSGLPSDRFSAERTGGSVSTLTIQRTQQEDSAVYLCASSTTTSGYEQYFGPGTRLTVT.

This chain connects TRBV12-3 or TRBV12-4 to TRBJ2-7; no clear D. V dropped 0 bases and J dropped 1 base, with 10 bases sitting between them. This CDR3 spans 15 amino acids. CDR3 protein: CASSLARQASYEQYF. For the CDR3, the DNA is TGTGCCAGCAGTTTAGCCCGTCAGGCGTCCTACGAGCAGTACTTC.

This clonotype was seen a few times. The chain is built from TRBV2 and TRBJ2-3; D ambiguous. V was clipped by 3 bases and J by 1 base, with 11 bases between them. This CDR3 has 15 amino acids. Germline V gene lookup returns CDR1 SNHLY and CDR2 FYNNEI. CDR3 protein: CASSETQMGTDTQYF. The CDR3 bases are TGTGCCAGCAGTGAGACCCAGATGGGCACAGATACGCAGTATTTT. The whole variable domain, filled in from reference TRBV2 and TRBJ2-3, reads EPEVTQTPSHQVTQMGQEVILRCVPISNHLYFYWYRQILGQKVEFLVSFYNNEISEKSEIFDDQFSVERPDGSNFTLKIRSTKLEDSAMYFCASSETQMGTDTQYFGPGTRLTVL.

For the CDR3, the DNA is TGCAGTGCGCGAAGACAGGGAAGGCGGGAGGGAAATGAGCAGTTCTTC. It is translated as CSARRQGRREGNEQFF. This chain connects TRBV20-1 to TRBJ2-1; 9 nucleotides match TRBD2. The CDR3 runs to 16 residues. V was clipped by 6 bases and J by 7 bases; unmatched bases: 16. Germline V gene sequence: CDR1 DFQATT, CDR2 SNEGSKA (reference sequence).

The chain recombines TRBV21-1 with TRBJ2-2; no DNA check was done on the table's D call, TRBD2. TRBV21-1 corresponds to a pseudogene. The CDR3 sequence is 15 residues long. The CDR3 reads CASSNERGGTGELFF. CDR3 sequence (DNA): TGTGCCAGCAGCAATGAGAGGGGAGGGACCGGGGAGCTGTTTTTT.

The chain carries TRBV12-3 or TRBV12-4 and TRBJ2-4, with D perhaps TRBD1 or TRBD2 (5 bases each). Trimming took 5 bases from V and 0 from J, leaving 11 bases between them. CDR3 length: 15 residues. The CDR3 nucleotides read TGTGCCAGCAGTCCCGGGACCCTAGCCAAAAACATTCAGTACTTC. Amino acid sequence: CASSPGTLAKNIQYF.

This clonotype turned up a few times. This chain joins TRBV7-3 and TRBJ2-1; 10 bases agree with TRBD2. J gave up 10 bases and V 4 bases, and 4 bases lay outside the gene matches. Germline lookup yields CDR1 SGHTA and CDR2 FQGTGA. This CDR3 contains 13 residues. CDR3 loop: CASSSSTSGEQFF. CDR3 DNA: TGTGCCAGCAGCTCATCGACTAGCGGGGAGCAGTTCTTC.

Many counts were recorded for this clonotype. This chain uses TRBV29-1 with TRBJ2-2; D possibly matches TRBD1 or TRBD2 (5 bases each). CDR1 is SQVTM and CDR2 is ANQGSEA in the germline V gene. This CDR3 has 13 amino acids. The germline V and J ends were trimmed by 5 bases and 4 bases, with 11 bases remaining between them. The CDR3 loop is CSVLRGVTGELFF. The CDR3 region has the DNA TGCAGCGTTTTAAGAGGGGTCACCGGGGAGCTGTTTTTT.

The chain uses TRBV29-1 and TRBJ1-3, with D perhaps TRBD1 (6 bases). The germline CDR1 and CDR2 sequences are SQVTM and ANQGSEA. Trimming left V 6 bases short and J 0 bases short, with 9 bases between. This CDR3 is built from 13 residues. CDR3 residues: CSVSQGSGNTIYF. The CDR3 nucleotides are TGCAGCGTCTCACAGGGCTCTGGAAACACCATATATTTT.

This clonotype has a handful of counts. The chain links TRBV28 to TRBJ1-4; a weak D match, TRBD1 (6 bases). The CDR3 contains 18 residues. Germline V gene lookup returns CDR1 MDHEN and CDR2 SYDVKM. Trimming took off 7 bases at V and 2 bases at J, with 23 bases between the two ends. CDR3 sequence (DNA): TGTGCCAGCACTTCTCCAGTCGCAAGACAGGCGACTAATGAAAAACTGTTTTTT. This gives the protein CASTSPVARQATNEKLFF.

Written as DNA, the CDR3 is TGTGCCAGCACCTACGGGCAGTGGGACACCGGGGAGCTGTTTTTT. Its protein product is CASTYGQWDTGELFF. The chain joins TRBV11-1 to TRBJ2-2; no firm D call. In germline, CDR1 is SGHAT, CDR2 FQDESV (reference sequence). This CDR3 contains 15 residues. V was shortened by 7 bases and J by 3 bases, with 15 bases between the two germline ends.

The J gene is TRBJ1-5, the V gene TRBV28; D is possibly TRBD1 (5 bases). The CDR3 loop spans 13 amino acids. Germline-derived CDR1 and CDR2 are MDHEN and SYDVKM. V lost 6 bases and J 4 bases, leaving 10 bases between the germline ends. The CDR3 DNA is TGTGCCAGCAGGCTCTCAGGGAATCAGCCCCAGCATTTT. Amino acids: CASRLSGNQPQHF.

This clonotype was seen a few times. The V call is TRBV12-3 or TRBV12-4, the J call TRBJ2-1; D possibly corresponds to TRBD1 (6 bases). Between the trimmed V and J ends, which lost 6 bases and 3 bases, there was a span of 15 bases. CDR3 length: 15 residues. CDR3 DNA sequence: TGTGCCAGCAGATCCGGGACATCGGTCTACAATGAGCAGTTCTTC. It yields the protein CASRSGTSVYNEQFF.

This clonotype was observed at least ten times. The chain combines TRBV20-1 with TRBJ1-1; possibly TRBD1 for D (6 bases). The ends were cut back, 2 bases at V and 3 bases at J, with 13 bases in the middle. The CDR3 extends over 14 amino acids. The germline V gene encodes CDR1 DFQATT and CDR2 SNEGSKA (reference sequence). CDR3 nucleotides: TGCAGTGCTAGATCACTTAGGGGGGACACTGAAGCTTTCTTT. Translating it yields CSARSLRGDTEAFF.

This clonotype was found many times. The chain joins TRBV7-9 to TRBJ2-7, with D hard to call. Germline V lookup: CDR1 SEHNR, CDR2 FQNEAQ (reference sequence). There are 14 residues in the CDR3. Trimming shortened V by 3 bases and J by 2 bases, and 11 bases separated the two germline ends. The CDR3 bases are TGTGCCAGCAGCTTTTCCCGGAGAGCCTACGAGCAGTACTTC. Residues: CASSFSRRAYEQYF.

This clonotype was seen more than once but under ten times. The CDR3 DNA sequence: TGTGCCAGCAGCCAAGGTGTGGGCCCGAACACCGGGGAGCTGTTTTTT. Encoded protein: CASSQGVGPNTGELFF. The rearrangement uses TRBV3-1 and TRBJ2-2; the D is unclear. The germline V gene encodes CDR1 LGHDT and CDR2 YNNKEL (reference sequence). The CDR3 totals 16 residues. V lost 1 base to trimming and J lost 0 bases, with 9 bases between them.

The chain combines TRBV20-1 with TRBJ2-5; 8 bases fit TRBD1. This CDR3 contains 14 residues. The V segment lost 3 bases and the J segment 10 bases; nucleotides outside the gene matches: 13. Germline values: CDR1 DFQATT, CDR2 SNEGSKA (reference sequence). CDR3 amino acids: CSARRQGAFLDQYF. Written as DNA, the CDR3 is TGCAGTGCTAGGCGGCAGGGGGCGTTTTTGGACCAGTACTTC.

J is TRBJ2-3 and V is TRBV6-1; 7 nucleotides match TRBD2. Looked up from germline, CDR1 is MNHNS and CDR2 is SASEGT. The CDR3 has 16 residues. Trimming removed 7 bases from V and 4 bases from J; junction bases left unmatched: 14. CDR3 in amino acids: CASTERKSGVPDTQYF. The CDR3 DNA sequence: TGTGCCAGCACCGAGAGAAAAAGCGGGGTCCCAGATACGCAGTATTTT.

This clonotype was observed a handful of times. The rearrangement uses TRBV10-3 and TRBJ2-7; 8 bases fit TRBD1. V shed 6 bases and J 2 bases; nucleotides not matched to a gene: 12. Germline V gives CDR1 ENHRY, CDR2 SYGVKD. The CDR3 loop spans 16 amino acids. CDR3 in amino acids: CAIRGVGTGTTYEQYF. The CDR3 nucleotides read TGTGCCATCAGGGGTGTCGGGACAGGAACTACCTACGAGCAGTACTTC.

This clonotype was counted many times. This rearrangement joins TRBV7-9 to TRBJ2-1; TRBD2 matches at 10 bases. Germline values: CDR1 SEHNR, CDR2 FQNEAQ (reference sequence). The V gene end was trimmed by 5 bases and the J gene end by 5 bases; junction bases not matched to a gene: 12. This CDR3 has 17 residues. The CDR3 DNA reads as TGTGCCAGCAGCCCCTTAGGTCGACTAGCGGGCAACAATGAGCAGTTCTTC. Encoded protein: CASSPLGRLAGNNEQFF.

This clonotype came up a few times. The chain recombines TRBV2 with TRBJ2-2; no definite D call. Trimming took 4 bases from V and 1 from J, leaving 10 bases between them. The CDR3 runs to 15 residues. Germline V gene data show CDR1 as SNHLY and CDR2 as FYNNEI. This CDR3 is CASSATPLNTGELFF. CDR3 bases: TGTGCCAGCAGTGCGACCCCCCTGAACACCGGGGAGCTGTTTTTT.